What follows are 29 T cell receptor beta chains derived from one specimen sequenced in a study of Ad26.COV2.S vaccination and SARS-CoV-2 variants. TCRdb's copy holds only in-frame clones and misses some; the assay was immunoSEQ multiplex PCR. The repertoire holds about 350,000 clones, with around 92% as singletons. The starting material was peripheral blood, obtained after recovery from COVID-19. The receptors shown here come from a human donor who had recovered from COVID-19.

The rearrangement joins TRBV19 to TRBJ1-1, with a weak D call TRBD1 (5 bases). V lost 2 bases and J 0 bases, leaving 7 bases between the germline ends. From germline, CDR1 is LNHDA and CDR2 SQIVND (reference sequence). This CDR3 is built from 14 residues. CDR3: CASSIRGMNTEAFF. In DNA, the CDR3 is TGTGCCAGTAGTATAAGGGGAATGAACACTGAAGCTTTCTTT.

The DNA for the CDR3 is TGCGCCAGCAGCCACCCGGACAGGGGCTTGCACTATGGCTACACCTTC. This gives the protein CASSHPDRGLHYGYTF. This chain links TRBV4-1 with TRBJ1-2; 9 nucleotides align to TRBD1. This CDR3 contains 16 residues. Per the germline V gene, CDR1 is MGHRA and CDR2 is YSYEKL. Unmatched junction bases numbered 8, after V lost 3 bases and J lost 3 bases.

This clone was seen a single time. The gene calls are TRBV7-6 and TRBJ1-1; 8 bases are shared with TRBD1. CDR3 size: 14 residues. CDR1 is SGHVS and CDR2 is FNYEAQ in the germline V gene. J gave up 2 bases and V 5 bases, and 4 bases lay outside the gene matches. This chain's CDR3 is CASSPGQGNTEAFF. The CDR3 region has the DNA TGTGCCAGCAGCCCCGGACAGGGAAACACTGAAGCTTTCTTT.

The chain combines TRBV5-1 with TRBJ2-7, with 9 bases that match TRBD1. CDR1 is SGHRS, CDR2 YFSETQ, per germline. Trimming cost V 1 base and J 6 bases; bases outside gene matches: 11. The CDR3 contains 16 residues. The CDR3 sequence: CASSLRARDRVGEQYF. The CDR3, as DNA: TGCGCCAGCAGCTTGAGGGCCAGGGACAGGGTTGGCGAGCAGTACTTC.

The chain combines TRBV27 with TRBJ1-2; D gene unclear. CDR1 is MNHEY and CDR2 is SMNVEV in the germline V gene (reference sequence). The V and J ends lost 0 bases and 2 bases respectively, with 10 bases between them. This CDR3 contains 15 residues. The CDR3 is CASSLSPLRNYGYTF. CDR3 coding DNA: TGTGCCAGCAGTTTATCCCCCTTAAGGAACTATGGCTACACCTTC.

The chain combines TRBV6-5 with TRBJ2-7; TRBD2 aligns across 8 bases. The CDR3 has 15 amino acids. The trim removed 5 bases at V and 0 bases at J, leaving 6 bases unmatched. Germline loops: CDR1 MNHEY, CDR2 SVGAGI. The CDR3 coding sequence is TGTGCCAGCAGTAAAAGCGGGAGCCTCTCCTACGAGCAGTACTTC. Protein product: CASSKSGSLSYEQYF.

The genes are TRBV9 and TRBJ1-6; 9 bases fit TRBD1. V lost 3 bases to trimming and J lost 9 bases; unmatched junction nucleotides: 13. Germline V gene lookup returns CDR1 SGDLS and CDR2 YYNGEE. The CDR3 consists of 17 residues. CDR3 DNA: TGTGCCAGCAGCGCGGAGGACACAGGGGGCATAGGTTCACCCCTCCACTTT. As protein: CASSAEDTGGIGSPLHF.

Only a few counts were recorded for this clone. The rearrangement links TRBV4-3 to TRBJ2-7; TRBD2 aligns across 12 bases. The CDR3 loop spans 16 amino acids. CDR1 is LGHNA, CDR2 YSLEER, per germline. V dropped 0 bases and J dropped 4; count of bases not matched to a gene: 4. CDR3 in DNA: TGCGCCAGCAGCCAAGAGACTAGCGGGGGCCTGTACGAGCAGTACTTC. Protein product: CASSQETSGGLYEQYF.

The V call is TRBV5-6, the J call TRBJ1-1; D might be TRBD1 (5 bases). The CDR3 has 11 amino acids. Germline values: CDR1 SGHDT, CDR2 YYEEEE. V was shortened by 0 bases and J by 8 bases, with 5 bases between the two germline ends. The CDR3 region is CASSLEGEAFF. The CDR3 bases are TGTGCCAGCAGCTTGGAGGGGGAAGCTTTCTTT.

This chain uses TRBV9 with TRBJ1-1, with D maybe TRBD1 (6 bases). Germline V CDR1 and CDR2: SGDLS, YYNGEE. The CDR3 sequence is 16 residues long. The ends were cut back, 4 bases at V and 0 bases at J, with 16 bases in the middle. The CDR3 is CASSPRTGQMNTEAFF. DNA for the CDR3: TGTGCCAGCAGCCCTAGGACCGGACAGATGAACACTGAAGCTTTCTTT.

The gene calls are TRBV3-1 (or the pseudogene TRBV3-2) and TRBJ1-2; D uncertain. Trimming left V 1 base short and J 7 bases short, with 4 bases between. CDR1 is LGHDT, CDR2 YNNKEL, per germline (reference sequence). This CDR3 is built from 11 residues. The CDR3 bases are TGTGCCAGCAGCCAAGGTCGTGGCTACACCTTC. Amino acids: CASSQGRGYTF.

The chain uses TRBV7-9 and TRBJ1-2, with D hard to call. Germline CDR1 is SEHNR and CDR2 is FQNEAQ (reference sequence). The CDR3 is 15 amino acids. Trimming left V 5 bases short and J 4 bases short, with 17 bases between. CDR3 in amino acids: CASSAPSGVGYGYTF. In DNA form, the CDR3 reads TGTGCCAGCAGCGCTCCCTCCGGGGTAGGCTATGGCTACACCTTC.

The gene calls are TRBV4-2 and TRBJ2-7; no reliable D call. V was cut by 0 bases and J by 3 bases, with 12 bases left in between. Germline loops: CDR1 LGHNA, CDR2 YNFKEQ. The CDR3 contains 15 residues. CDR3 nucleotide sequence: TGTGCCAGCAGCCAAGACCTAGACGGTTACTACGAGCAGTACTTC. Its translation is CASSQDLDGYYEQYF.

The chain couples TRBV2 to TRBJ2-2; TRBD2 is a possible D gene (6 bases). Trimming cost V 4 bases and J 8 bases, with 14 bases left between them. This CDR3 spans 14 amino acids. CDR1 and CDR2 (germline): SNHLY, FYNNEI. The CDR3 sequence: CASSARRDGGELFF. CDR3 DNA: TGTGCCAGCAGTGCCCGGAGGGATGGAGGGGAGCTGTTTTTT.

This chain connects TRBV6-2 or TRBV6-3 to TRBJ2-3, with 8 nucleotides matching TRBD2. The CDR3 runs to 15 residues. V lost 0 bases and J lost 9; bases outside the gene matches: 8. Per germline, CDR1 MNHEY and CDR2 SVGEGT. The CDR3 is CASSYSHSGVGTQYF. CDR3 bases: TGTGCCAGCAGTTACTCGCATAGCGGGGTAGGGACGCAGTATTTT.

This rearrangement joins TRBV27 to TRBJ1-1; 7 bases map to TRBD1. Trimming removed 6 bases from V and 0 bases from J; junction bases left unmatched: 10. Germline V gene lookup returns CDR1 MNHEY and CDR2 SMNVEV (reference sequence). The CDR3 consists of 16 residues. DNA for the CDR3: TGTGCCAGCAGCTCCAACCCGACAGGGCTGAACACTGAAGCTTTCTTT. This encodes CASSSNPTGLNTEAFF.

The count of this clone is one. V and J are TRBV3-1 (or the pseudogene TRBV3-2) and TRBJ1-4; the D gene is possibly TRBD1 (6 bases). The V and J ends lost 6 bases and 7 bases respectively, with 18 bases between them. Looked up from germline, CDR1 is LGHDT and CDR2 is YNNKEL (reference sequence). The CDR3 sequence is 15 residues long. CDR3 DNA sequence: TGTGCCAGCAGATCCGTCCAGGGGATCGGTGAAAAACTGTTTTTT. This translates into CASRSVQGIGEKLFF.

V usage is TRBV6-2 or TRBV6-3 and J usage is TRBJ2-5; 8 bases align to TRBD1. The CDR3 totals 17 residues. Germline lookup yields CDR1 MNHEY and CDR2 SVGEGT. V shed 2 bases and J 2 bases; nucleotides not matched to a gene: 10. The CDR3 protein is CASSYVFLGTGQETQYF. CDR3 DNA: TGTGCCAGCAGTTACGTTTTTCTCGGGACAGGACAAGAGACCCAGTACTTC.

The CDR3 bases are TGTGCCAGCAGTTTTTCCGGACAGGGAAGGGATGAGCAGTTCTTC. Translated, it gives CASSFSGQGRDEQFF. The chain links TRBV27 to TRBJ2-1; 8 positions agree with TRBD1. The CDR3 length is 15 residues. Unmatched junction bases numbered 9, after V lost 3 bases and J lost 8 bases. Germline values: CDR1 MNHEY, CDR2 SMNVEV (reference sequence).

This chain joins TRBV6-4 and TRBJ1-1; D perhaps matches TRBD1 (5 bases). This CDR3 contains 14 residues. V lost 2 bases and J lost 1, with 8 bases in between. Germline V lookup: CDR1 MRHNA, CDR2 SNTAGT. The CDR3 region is CASSDGGENTEAFF. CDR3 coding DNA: TGTGCCAGCAGTGACGGAGGGGAGAACACTGAAGCTTTCTTT.

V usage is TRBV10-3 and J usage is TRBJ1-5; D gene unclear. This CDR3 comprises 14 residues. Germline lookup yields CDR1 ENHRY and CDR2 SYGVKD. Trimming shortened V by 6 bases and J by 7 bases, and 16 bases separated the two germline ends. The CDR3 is CAISAGVAAQPQHF. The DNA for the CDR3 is TGTGCCATCAGCGCGGGAGTCGCAGCGCAGCCCCAGCATTTT.

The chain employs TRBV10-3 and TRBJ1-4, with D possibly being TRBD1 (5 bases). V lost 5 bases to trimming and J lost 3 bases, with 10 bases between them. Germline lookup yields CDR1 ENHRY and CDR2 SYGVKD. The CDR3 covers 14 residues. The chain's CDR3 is CAISSRAPNEKLFF. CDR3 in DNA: TGTGCCATCAGTTCCAGGGCACCTAATGAAAAACTGTTTTTT.

The chain's CDR3 is CASSPGTRTYTIYF. DNA of the CDR3: TGTGCCAGCTCACCTGGGACGAGGACGTACACCATATATTTT. J is TRBJ1-3 and V is TRBV18, with D maybe TRBD1 (5 bases). This CDR3 spans 14 amino acids. The germline CDR1 and CDR2 sequences are KGHSH and LQKENI. The ends were cut back, 3 bases at V and 8 bases at J, with 14 bases in the middle.

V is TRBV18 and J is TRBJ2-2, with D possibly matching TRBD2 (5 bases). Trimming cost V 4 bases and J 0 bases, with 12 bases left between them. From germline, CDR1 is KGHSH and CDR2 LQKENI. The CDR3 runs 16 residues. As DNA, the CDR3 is TGTGCCAGCTCACGGGCTACGGGATCGAACACCGGGGAGCTGTTTTTT. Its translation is CASSRATGSNTGELFF.

In DNA form, the CDR3 reads TGCGCCAGCAGCTCCTCCCCTCTAAATGGCTACACCTTC. Translated: CASSSSPLNGYTF. This rearrangement joins TRBV5-1 to TRBJ1-2; D gene ambiguous. Trimming took 3 bases from V and 6 from J, leaving 12 bases between them. The CDR3 has 13 amino acids. Germline V gives CDR1 SGHRS, CDR2 YFSETQ.

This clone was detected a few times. This CDR3 reads CASSLGQYYEQYF. The CDR3 coding sequence is TGCGCCAGCAGCTTGGGACAGTACTACGAGCAGTACTTC. V usage is TRBV5-1 and J usage is TRBJ2-7; TRBD1 might be the D (5 bases). Germline lookup yields CDR1 SGHRS and CDR2 YFSETQ. V lost 0 bases, J lost 3 bases, and 7 bases lay in between. The CDR3 has 13 amino acids.

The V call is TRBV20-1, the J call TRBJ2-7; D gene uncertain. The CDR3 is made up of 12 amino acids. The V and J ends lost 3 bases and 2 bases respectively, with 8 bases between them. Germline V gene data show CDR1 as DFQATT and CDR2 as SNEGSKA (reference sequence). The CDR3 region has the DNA TGCAGTGCTAGTGGGGAACCCTACGAGCAGTACTTC. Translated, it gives CSASGEPYEQYF.

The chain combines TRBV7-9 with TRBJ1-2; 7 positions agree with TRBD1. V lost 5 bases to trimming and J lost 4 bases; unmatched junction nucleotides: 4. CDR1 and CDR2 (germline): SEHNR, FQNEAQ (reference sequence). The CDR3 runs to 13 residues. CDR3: CASSRDSSYGYTF. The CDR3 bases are TGTGCCAGCAGCCGGGACAGTAGCTATGGCTACACCTTC.

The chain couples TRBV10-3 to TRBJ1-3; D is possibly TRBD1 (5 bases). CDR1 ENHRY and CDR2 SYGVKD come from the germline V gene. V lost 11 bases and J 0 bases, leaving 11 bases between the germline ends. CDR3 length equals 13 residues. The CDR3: CAALDSSGNTIYF. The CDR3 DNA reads TGTGCCGCCTTAGACAGCTCTGGAAACACCATATATTTT.